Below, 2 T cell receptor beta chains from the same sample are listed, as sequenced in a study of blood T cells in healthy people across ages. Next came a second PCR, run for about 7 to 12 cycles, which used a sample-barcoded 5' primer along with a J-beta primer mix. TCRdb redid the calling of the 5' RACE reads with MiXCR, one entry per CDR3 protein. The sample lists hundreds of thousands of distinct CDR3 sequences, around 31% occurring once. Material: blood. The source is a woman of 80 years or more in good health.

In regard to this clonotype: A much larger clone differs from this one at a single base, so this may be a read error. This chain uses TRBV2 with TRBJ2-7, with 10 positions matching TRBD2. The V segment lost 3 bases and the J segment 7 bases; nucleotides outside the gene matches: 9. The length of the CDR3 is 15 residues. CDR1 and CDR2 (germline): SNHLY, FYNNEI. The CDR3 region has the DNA TGTGCCAGCAGTGACGTACTAGCGGGGATTAATGAGCAGTACTTC. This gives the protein CASSDVLAGINEQYF.

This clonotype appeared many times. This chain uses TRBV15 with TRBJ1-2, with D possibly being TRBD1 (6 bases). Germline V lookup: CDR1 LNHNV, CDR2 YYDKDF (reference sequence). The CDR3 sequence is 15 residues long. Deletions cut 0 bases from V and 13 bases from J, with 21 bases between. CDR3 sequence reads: CATSRDKVRGGSCTF. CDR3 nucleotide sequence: TGTGCCACCAGCAGAGATAAAGTTAGGGGGGGATCTTGCACCTTC. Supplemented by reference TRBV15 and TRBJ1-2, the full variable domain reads DAMVIQNPRYQVTQFGKPVTLSCSQTLNHNVMYWYQQKSSQAPKLLFHYYDKDFNNEADTPDNFQSRRPNTSFCFLDIRSPGLGDTAMYLCATSRDKVRGGSCTFGSGTRLTVV.